Below, 27 T cell receptor beta chains from the same sample are listed, as sequenced in a study of OX40 agonist ivuxolimab in advanced cancers. Only in-frame clones appear in the TCRdb table, and some are missing; sequencing was by immunoSEQ multiplex PCR. The repertoire holds 50,000 to 70,000 clones, with roughly 80% as singletons. The input for sequencing was CD4+ or CD8+ T cells sorted from blood, taken in a trial of the OX40 agonist ivuxolimab. Every receptor here comes from an adult with an advanced solid tumor such as melanoma, head and neck, liver or kidney cancer.

The chain links TRBV5-6 to TRBJ1-2; D not certain. CDR3 length: 11 residues. Germline lookup yields CDR1 SGHDT and CDR2 YYEEEE. Between the trimmed V and J ends, which lost 1 base and 2 bases, there was a span of 0 bases. The CDR3 is CASSLNYGYTF. The CDR3 bases are TGTGCCAGCAGCTTGAACTATGGCTACACCTTC. Full variable domain (rest looked up from reference TRBV5-6 and TRBJ1-2): DAGVTQSPTHLIKTRGQQVTLRCSPKSGHDTVSWYQQALGQGPQFIFQYYEEEERQRGNFPDRFSGHQFPNYSSELNVNALLLGDSALYLCASSLNYGYTFGSGTRLTVV.

The V and J genes are TRBV9 and TRBJ2-3; D is ambiguous. Deletions cut 0 bases from V and 4 bases from J, with 3 bases between. There are 12 residues in the CDR3. CDR1 SGDLS and CDR2 YYNGEE come from the germline V gene. In nucleotides, the CDR3 is TGTGCCAGCAGCGTAGGAGCAGATACGCAGTATTTT. Protein product: CASSVGADTQYF.

V usage is TRBV4-3 and J usage is TRBJ2-2; TRBD2 is a possible D gene (5 bases). Trimming left V 5 bases short and J 0 bases short, with 19 bases between. The length of the CDR3 is 18 residues. Looked up from germline, CDR1 is LGHNA and CDR2 is YSLEER. CDR3 sequence: CASSTGLARLSNTGELFF. The DNA of the CDR3 is TGCGCCAGCAGCACGGGCCTAGCCCGACTCTCGAACACCGGGGAGCTGTTTTTT.

The rearrangement joins TRBV30 to TRBJ2-1; 8 bases map to TRBD1. J lost 3 bases, V lost 8 bases, and 6 bases had no gene match. The CDR3 has 13 amino acids. Germline V gene data show CDR1 as GTSNPN and CDR2 as SVGIG (reference sequence). The CDR3, as DNA: TGTGCCCGGACAGGGCTCGGCTACAATGAGCAGTTCTTC. Its translation is CARTGLGYNEQFF.

The chain couples TRBV5-1 to TRBJ1-1; D is ambiguous. Germline lookup yields CDR1 SGHRS and CDR2 YFSETQ. This CDR3 is built from 12 residues. Trimming removed 0 bases at V and 11 bases at J, with 11 bases between. The CDR3, as DNA: TGCGCCAGCAGCTTGGATCGGGCCCCGGCTTTCTTT. Residues: CASSLDRAPAFF.

As DNA, the CDR3 is TGTGCCAGCTCACCAGGGGGGGATGAAAAACTGTTTTTT. Its translation: CASSPGGDEKLFF. The gene calls are TRBV18 and TRBJ1-4, with D perhaps matching TRBD1 (5 bases). This CDR3 is 13 amino acids long. Trimming removed 2 bases at V and 6 bases at J, with 7 bases between. Germline V CDR1 and CDR2: KGHSH, LQKENI.

This clone was found a few times. This sequence joins TRBV10-3 and TRBJ2-5; a possible D gene is TRBD2 (7 bases). Trimming left V 6 bases short and J 6 bases short, with 17 bases between. Germline V gene sequence: CDR1 ENHRY, CDR2 SYGVKD. The CDR3 covers 14 residues. The CDR3: CAISPQGGGQTQYF. DNA of the CDR3: TGTGCCATCAGCCCACAGGGAGGGGGTCAGACCCAGTACTTC.

This sequence joins TRBV18 and TRBJ2-1; 8 nucleotides agree with TRBD1. Germline loops: CDR1 KGHSH, CDR2 LQKENI. The ends lost 4 bases at V and 7 bases at J; junction bases unmatched: 15. The CDR3 contains 17 residues. CDR3 in DNA: TGTGCCAGCTCACTCCTTCTCAAGGACAGGGTTCGAAATGAGCAGTTCTTC. Residues: CASSLLLKDRVRNEQFF.

This clone was recorded only once. This sequence joins TRBV5-7 and TRBJ2-7, with D perhaps TRBD2 (5 bases). TRBV5-7 is an open reading frame whose function is uncertain. Trimming pared 4 bases from V and 3 bases from J, leaving 5 bases between. This CDR3 spans 11 amino acids. CDR3 nucleotide sequence: TGTGCCAGCAGCCGGGACTACGAGCAGTACTTC. This gives the protein CASSRDYEQYF.

This chain joins TRBV18 and TRBJ1-5; possible D gene TRBD1, 5 bases. This CDR3 region has 13 residues. Trimming stripped 4 bases from V and 5 bases from J, with 9 bases between. Germline V CDR1 and CDR2: KGHSH, LQKENI. CDR3 bases: TGTGCCAGCTCACTGGCCAGGGATCAGCCCCAGCATTTT. Translating gives CASSLARDQPQHF.

This sequence joins TRBV5-5 and TRBJ1-1, with D hard to call. In germline, CDR1 is SGHKS, CDR2 YYEKEE (reference sequence). This CDR3 contains 13 residues. V was cut by 0 bases and J by 4 bases, with 7 bases left in between. The chain's CDR3 is CASSLEGGTEAFF. In nucleotides, the CDR3 is TGTGCCAGCAGCTTGGAGGGTGGCACTGAAGCTTTCTTT. Drawing the rest from reference TRBV5-5 and TRBJ1-1, the complete variable domain is DAGVTQSPTHLIKTRGQQVTLRCSPISGHKSVSWYQQVLGQGPQFIFQYYEKEERGRGNFPDRFSARQFPNYSSELNVNALLLGDSALYLCASSLEGGTEAFFGQGTRLTVV.

The chain couples TRBV7-2 to TRBJ1-2, with D possibly matching TRBD1 (5 bases). The CDR3 runs 14 residues. CDR1 is SGHTA and CDR2 is FQGNSA in the germline V gene. V was clipped by 1 base and J by 6 bases, with 12 bases between them. The CDR3 region is CASSLGPGYHGYTF. CDR3 in DNA: TGTGCCAGCAGCTTAGGCCCAGGGTACCATGGCTACACCTTC.

The V gene is TRBV7-9, the J gene TRBJ2-2; TRBD2 is a possible D gene (6 bases). The CDR3 consists of 17 residues. Trimming stripped 0 bases from V and 0 bases from J, with 11 bases between. Germline V gives CDR1 SEHNR, CDR2 FQNEAQ (reference sequence). The DNA of the CDR3 is TGTGCCAGCAGCTTAGCGTCGGGCGGGACGAACACCGGGGAGCTGTTTTTT. Protein product: CASSLASGGTNTGELFF.

The genes are TRBV19 and TRBJ1-4; 7 bases map to TRBD1. The CDR3 is 15 residues long. V dropped 3 bases and J dropped 4; count of bases not matched to a gene: 5. Germline CDR1 and CDR2: LNHDA and SQIVND (reference sequence). For the CDR3, the DNA is TGTGCCAGTAGTATGGGGACAGCCCTTAATGAAAAACTGTTTTTT. Translation: CASSMGTALNEKLFF.

This clone was seen just once. The chain is built from TRBV6-4 and TRBJ1-5, with D hard to call. The CDR3 spans 16 residues. CDR1 MRHNA and CDR2 SNTAGT come from the germline V gene. The V end was cut by 3 bases, the J end by 0 bases, with 12 bases between. The CDR3 sequence: CASSEEALYSNQPQHF. CDR3 DNA: TGTGCCAGCAGTGAAGAAGCGCTTTATAGCAATCAGCCCCAGCATTTT.

The chain combines TRBV6-5 with TRBJ1-1; D is uncertain. The CDR3 length is 11 residues. Trimming cost V 6 bases and J 10 bases, with 12 bases left between them. CDR1 MNHEY and CDR2 SVGAGI come from the germline V gene. CDR3 residues: CASRGSRAAFF. The CDR3 nucleotides are TGTGCCAGCAGGGGGAGCCGGGCAGCTTTCTTT.

This chain joins TRBV28 and TRBJ1-4; TRBD1 might be the D (5 bases). This CDR3 region has 15 residues. V lost 7 bases to trimming and J lost 3 bases, with 15 bases between them. Germline V gives CDR1 MDHEN, CDR2 SYDVKM. The CDR3 loop is CASTPLGAANEKLFF. The CDR3 DNA follows: TGTGCCAGCACCCCTCTTGGGGCTGCTAATGAAAAACTGTTTTTT.

This chain joins TRBV7-3 and TRBJ2-5, with D maybe TRBD2 (6 bases). Per germline, CDR1 SGHTA and CDR2 FQGTGA. This CDR3 contains 15 residues. Trimming removed 5 bases from V and 3 bases from J, with 16 bases in between. CDR3 bases: TGTGCCAGCAGCGTAAGGGGCGGGACCGAAGAGACCCAGTACTTC. This encodes CASSVRGGTEETQYF.

The gene calls are TRBV5-6 and TRBJ2-5, with 12 bases matching TRBD2. The CDR3 spans 16 residues. Germline CDR1 is SGHDT and CDR2 is YYEEEE. V shed 4 bases, J shed 0 bases, and the junction held 4 bases outside the gene matches. The CDR3 region is CASSPRTSGDQETQYF. CDR3 nucleotides: TGTGCCAGCAGCCCTCGGACTAGCGGGGACCAAGAGACCCAGTACTTC.

The rearrangement uses TRBV20-1 and TRBJ2-2; D not resolved. In germline, CDR1 is DFQATT, CDR2 SNEGSKA (reference sequence). Trimming left V 5 bases short and J 2 bases short, with 3 bases between. This CDR3 is built from 11 residues. Written as DNA, the CDR3 is TGCAGTGCTGGTAACACCGGGGAGCTGTTTTTT. Translation: CSAGNTGELFF.

J is TRBJ2-1 and V is TRBV29-1; D remains unclear. The CDR3 totals 16 residues. Germline V gene lookup returns CDR1 SQVTM and CDR2 ANQGSEA. The V gene lost 2 bases and the J gene lost 3 bases, with 17 bases spanning the gap. CDR3 in amino acids: CSVEKLPYSVYNEQFF. CDR3 nucleotide sequence: TGCAGCGTTGAAAAACTCCCCTACAGCGTCTACAATGAGCAGTTCTTC.

The V gene is TRBV6-1, the J gene TRBJ2-7; D possibly corresponds to TRBD1 (6 bases). The CDR3 runs 15 residues. Trimming removed 7 bases at V and 2 bases at J, with 18 bases between. Germline lookup yields CDR1 MNHNS and CDR2 SASEGT. CDR3 protein: CASTHEDRSPYEQYF. The DNA for the CDR3 is TGTGCCAGCACCCATGAAGACAGGTCCCCCTACGAGCAGTACTTC.

The J gene is TRBJ2-5, the V gene TRBV5-1; 7 bases agree with TRBD2. V shed 0 bases and J 4 bases; nucleotides not matched to a gene: 6. This CDR3 comprises 15 residues. Germline CDR1 reads SGHRS; CDR2 reads YFSETQ. CDR3 residues: CASSLGRGGPETQYF. The CDR3 nucleotides are TGCGCCAGCAGCTTGGGTAGGGGAGGGCCAGAGACCCAGTACTTC. Variable domain in full (rest from reference TRBV5-1 and TRBJ2-5): KAGVTQTPRYLIKTRGQQVTLSCSPISGHRSVSWYQQTPGQGLQFLFEYFSETQRNKGNFPGRFSGRQFSNSRSEMNVSTLELGDSALYLCASSLGRGGPETQYFGPGTRLLVL.

The rearrangement uses TRBV5-4 and TRBJ2-1; 13 bases line up with TRBD2. Germline CDR1 SGHNT, CDR2 YYREEE (reference sequence). The CDR3 runs 16 residues. J was trimmed by 10 bases and V by 4 bases; bases with no gene match: 11. CDR3 sequence: CASSPPGLAGVGEQFF. The CDR3 region has the DNA TGTGCCAGCAGCCCGCCAGGACTAGCGGGAGTCGGAGAGCAGTTCTTC.

Written as DNA, the CDR3 is TGTGCCAGCAGTTTATACAGGGGGGTTTCACCCCTCCACTTT. This gives the protein CASSLYRGVSPLHF. The gene calls are TRBV27 and TRBJ1-6; 8 bases agree with TRBD1. CDR3 length equals 14 residues. CDR1 is MNHEY, CDR2 SMNVEV, per germline (reference sequence). Germline trimming cut 1 base from V and 9 bases from J; bases unmatched to any gene: 2.

V and J are TRBV7-2 and TRBJ2-7, with D possibly being TRBD2 (5 bases). Trimming took off 2 bases at V and 2 bases at J, with 7 bases between the two ends. This CDR3 is 13 amino acids long. Germline lookup yields CDR1 SGHTA and CDR2 FQGNSA. In nucleotides, the CDR3 is TGTGCCAGCAGCTTACGGGGAACCTACGAGCAGTACTTC. Translating gives CASSLRGTYEQYF.

The chain uses TRBV2 and TRBJ2-3; possible D gene TRBD2, 5 bases. This CDR3 contains 14 residues. Germline values: CDR1 SNHLY, CDR2 FYNNEI. Trimming removed 1 base at V and 6 bases at J, with 11 bases between. For the CDR3, the DNA is TGTGCCAGCAGTGAAGTCGGTAGCGAGGATACGCAGTATTTT. Translating it yields CASSEVGSEDTQYF.